One sample yielded the 13 T cell receptor beta chains listed below, sequenced in a study of shared T cell receptors in the human thymus (dated by TCRdb to the early 2020s). Libraries came from the immunoSEQ multiplex PCR assay. Sourced from immuneACCESS, this table was stored by TCRdb with only in-frame sequences that have V and J called. A share of the clones is absent; for the studies checked, an unresolved V gene accounts for under half, and the remainder has no known explanation. The sample table lists more than 550,000 clones, about 89% of them with a count of one. The ten largest account for over 0.008% of the sample. Separately, the same data were catalogued under a study of human thymus T cells.

Sample: thymocytes. Every receptor here comes from a boy in the first two years of life with a congenital heart defect. Donor details come from another sample of the same person, matched by shared clones.

V and J are TRBV5-6 and TRBJ2-7, with D perhaps TRBD2 (5 bases). This CDR3 is built from 14 residues. V gave up 3 bases and J gave up 7 bases, with 17 bases separating them. CDR1 and CDR2 from the germline V gene are SGHDT and YYEEEE. CDR3 bases: TGTGCCAGCAGCTGGTCGGGGTCCATAGGTGAGCAGTACTTC. It encodes CASSWSGSIGEQYF. The full variable domain, with the rest looked up from reference TRBV5-6 and TRBJ2-7, is DAGVTQSPTHLIKTRGQQVTLRCSPKSGHDTVSWYQQALGQGPQFIFQYYEEEERQRGNFPDRFSGHQFPNYSSELNVNALLLGDSALYLCASSWSGSIGEQYFGPGTRLTVT.

V usage is TRBV15 and J usage is TRBJ2-1; a weak D match, TRBD2 (5 bases). CDR3 length: 16 residues. V was cut by 0 bases and J by 8 bases, with 17 bases left in between. Germline values: CDR1 LNHNV, CDR2 YYDKDF (reference sequence). The CDR3 here is CATSRDRGSSYDEQFF. Here the CDR3 DNA reads TGTGCCACCAGCAGAGATCGAGGGTCATCTTACGATGAGCAGTTCTTC.

The chain combines TRBV10-3 with TRBJ2-3; 10 bases fit TRBD2. Germline V CDR1 and CDR2: ENHRY, SYGVKD. The CDR3 totals 12 residues. Trimming removed 9 bases from V and 4 bases from J; junction bases left unmatched: 1. The CDR3 loop is CAIAGGPDTQYF. The CDR3 bases are TGTGCCATAGCGGGAGGGCCAGATACGCAGTATTTT.

V and J are TRBV6-6 and TRBJ1-4, with D tentatively TRBD1 (5 bases). Looked up from germline, CDR1 is MNHNY and CDR2 is SVGAGI (reference sequence). V lost 4 bases to trimming and J lost 8 bases, with 8 bases between them. This CDR3 has 12 amino acids. This chain's CDR3 is CASSSRGEKLFF. As DNA, the CDR3 is TGTGCCAGCAGTTCTAGGGGAGAAAAACTGTTTTTT.

Comments on this clone: Other DNA sequences within the sample encode an identical CDR3. The V and J genes are TRBV6-5 and TRBJ2-3, with 11 bases aligning to TRBD2. V was clipped by 4 bases and J by 3 bases; unmatched bases: 3. This CDR3 has 15 residues. Germline values: CDR1 MNHEY, CDR2 SVGAGI. The CDR3 sequence: CASSSGLAVTDTQYF. The CDR3 coding sequence is TGTGCCAGCAGTTCGGGACTAGCGGTAACAGATACGCAGTATTTT.

DNA for the CDR3: TGTGCCAGCAGCTTAGAAAGGCGGGCCGACAATGAGCAGTTCTTC. Translated: CASSLERRADNEQFF. This sequence joins TRBV7-6 and TRBJ2-1; perhaps TRBD2 as D (5 bases). The germline V and J ends were trimmed by 1 base and 5 bases, with 12 bases remaining between them. The CDR3 has 15 residues. Germline V gives CDR1 SGHVS, CDR2 FNYEAQ.

This clone turned up a few times. The CDR3 here is CASSPHWLASYNEQFF. CDR3 nucleotides: TGTGCCAGCAGTCCCCACTGGTTAGCATCATATAATGAGCAGTTCTTC. The V call is TRBV27, the J call TRBJ2-1; D is unresolved. The CDR3 length is 16 residues. Between the trimmed V and J ends, which lost 5 bases and 7 bases, there was a span of 21 bases. Germline CDR1 reads MNHEY; CDR2 reads SMNVEV (reference sequence).

V is TRBV14 and J is TRBJ2-2; tentatively, D is TRBD2 (7 bases). From germline, CDR1 is SGHDN and CDR2 FVKESK. V was trimmed by 0 bases and J by 4 bases, leaving 15 bases between them. CDR3 size: 17 residues. CDR3 sequence reads: CASSQEGAGASTGELFF. CDR3 nucleotides: TGTGCCAGCAGCCAAGAGGGGGCGGGAGCGAGCACCGGGGAGCTGTTTTTT.

The V gene is TRBV5-6, the J gene TRBJ2-7; 7 positions agree with TRBD2. J gave up 2 bases and V 4 bases, and 9 bases lay outside the gene matches. The CDR3 is 15 residues long. Germline loops: CDR1 SGHDT, CDR2 YYEEEE. CDR3 residues: CASSLSRLAAYEQYF. CDR3 in DNA: TGTGCCAGCAGCCTCAGTCGGCTAGCGGCCTACGAGCAGTACTTC.

The rearrangement joins TRBV7-6 to TRBJ1-6; TRBD1 matches 7 bases. The germline V gene encodes CDR1 SGHVS and CDR2 FNYEAQ. J lost 10 bases, V lost 5 bases, and 8 bases had no gene match. This CDR3 spans 14 amino acids. CDR3: CASSPGTAQSPLHF. CDR3 in DNA: TGTGCCAGCAGCCCCGGGACAGCCCAGTCACCCCTCCACTTT.

The chain uses TRBV15 and TRBJ1-4; 9 positions agree with TRBD1. The V gene end was trimmed by 3 bases and the J gene end by 8 bases; junction bases not matched to a gene: 7. In germline, CDR1 is LNHNV, CDR2 YYDKDF (reference sequence). CDR3 size: 15 residues. In nucleotides, the CDR3 is TGTGCCACCAGCAGTCCGGGACAGGGAGGGGAAAAACTGTTTTTT. Amino acids: CATSSPGQGGEKLFF.

The chain couples TRBV29-1 to TRBJ1-1; possible D gene TRBD1, 6 bases. Per the germline V gene, CDR1 is SQVTM and CDR2 is ANQGSEA. The CDR3 consists of 13 residues. Trimming removed 4 bases at V and 5 bases at J, with 14 bases between. The CDR3 sequence is CSVVIGGGTEAFF. The CDR3, as DNA: TGCAGCGTTGTTATAGGGGGGGGAACTGAAGCTTTCTTT.

This chain joins TRBV11-2 and TRBJ2-1; D is undetermined. CDR1 is SGHAT and CDR2 is FQNNGV in the germline V gene. V lost 2 bases, J lost 10 bases, and 9 bases lay in between. This CDR3 contains 12 residues. The chain's CDR3 is CASSLRDLEQFF. The CDR3 DNA sequence: TGTGCCAGCAGCTTAAGAGACTTAGAGCAGTTCTTC.